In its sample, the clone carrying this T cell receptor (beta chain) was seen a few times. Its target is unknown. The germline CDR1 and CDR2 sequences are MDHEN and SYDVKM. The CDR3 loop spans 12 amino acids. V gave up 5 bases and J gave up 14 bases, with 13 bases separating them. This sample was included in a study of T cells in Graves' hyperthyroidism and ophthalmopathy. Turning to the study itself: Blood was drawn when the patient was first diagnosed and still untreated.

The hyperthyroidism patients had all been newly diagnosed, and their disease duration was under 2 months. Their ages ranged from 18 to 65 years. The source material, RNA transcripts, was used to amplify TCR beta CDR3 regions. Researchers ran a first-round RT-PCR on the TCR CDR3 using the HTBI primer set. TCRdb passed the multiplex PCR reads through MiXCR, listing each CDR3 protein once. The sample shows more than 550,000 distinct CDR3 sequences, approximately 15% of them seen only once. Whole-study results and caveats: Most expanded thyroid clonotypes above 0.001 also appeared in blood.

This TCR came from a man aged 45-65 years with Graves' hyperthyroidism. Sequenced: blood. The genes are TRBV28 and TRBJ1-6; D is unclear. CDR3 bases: TGTGCCAGCAGTCCCGAAACGGGATCCCTCCACTTT. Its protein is CASSPETGSLHF.